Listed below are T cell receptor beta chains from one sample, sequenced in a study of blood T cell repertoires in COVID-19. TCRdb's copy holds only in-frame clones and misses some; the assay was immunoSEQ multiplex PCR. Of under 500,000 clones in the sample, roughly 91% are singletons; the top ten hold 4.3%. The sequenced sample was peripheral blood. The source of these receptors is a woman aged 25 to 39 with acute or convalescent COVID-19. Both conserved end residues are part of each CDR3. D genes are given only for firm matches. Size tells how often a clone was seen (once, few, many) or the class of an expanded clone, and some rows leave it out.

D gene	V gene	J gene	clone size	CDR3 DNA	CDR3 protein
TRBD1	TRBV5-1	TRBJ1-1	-	TGCGCCAGCAGATACGGACAGGATGAAGCTTTCTTT	CASRYGQDEAFF
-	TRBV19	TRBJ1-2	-	TGTGCCAGTAGCCGGATACCTACAGGGTTCGACTATGGCTACACCTTC	CASSRIPTGFDYGYTF
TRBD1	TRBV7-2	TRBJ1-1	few	TGTGCCAGCAGCTTTGACAGGGGCACTGAAGCTTTCTTT	CASSFDRGTEAFF
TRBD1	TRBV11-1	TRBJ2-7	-	TGTGCCAGCAGCTGGGACAGGGTGGTACCGGGAGAGCAGTACTTC	CASSWDRVVPGEQYF
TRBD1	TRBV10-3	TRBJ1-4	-	TGTGCCATCAGTGAGTCGACAGGGGGCGCGGGAAAACTGTTTTTT	CAISESTGGAGKLFF
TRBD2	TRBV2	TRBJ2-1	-	TGTGCCCGCAGGGGGGGACTAGCGGGGCGGGACAATGAGCAGTTCTTC	CARRGGLAGRDNEQFF
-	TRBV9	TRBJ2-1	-	TGTGCCAGCAGCGTTACAGCTTACAATGAGCAGTTCTTC	CASSVTAYNEQFF
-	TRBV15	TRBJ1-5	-	TGTGCCACCAGCAGTCCAGGCAATCAGCCCCAGCATTTT	CATSSPGNQPQHF
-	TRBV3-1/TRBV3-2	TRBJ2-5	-	TGTGCCAGCAGCCAAGACGCAGGAAAAGAGACCCAGTACTTC	CASSQDAGKETQYF
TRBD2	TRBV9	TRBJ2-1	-	TGTGCCAGCAGCGCCACTAGCGGGGCCAACAATGAGCAGTTCTTC	CASSATSGANNEQFF
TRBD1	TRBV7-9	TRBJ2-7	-	TGTGCCAGCAGAGGAGGGACAGGGAGTTTAGAAGAGCAGTACTTC	CASRGGTGSLEEQYF
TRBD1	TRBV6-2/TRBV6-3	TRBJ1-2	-	TGTGCCAGCGGCCAGAGACAGGGCTATGGCTACACCTTC	CASGQRQGYGYTF
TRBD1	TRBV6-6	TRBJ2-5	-	TGTGCCAGCCGACGTTGGGGGACAGGGGTCCGGGAGACCCAGTACTTC	CASRRWGTGVRETQYF
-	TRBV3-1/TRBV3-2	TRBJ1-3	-	TGTGCCAGCAGCCGAGGGTCCTCAGGTACTGGAAACACCATATATTTT	CASSRGSSGTGNTIYF
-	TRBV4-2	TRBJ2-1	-	TGTGCCAGCAGCCAAGCAGTTCTGTCCTACAATGAGCAGTTCTTC	CASSQAVLSYNEQFF
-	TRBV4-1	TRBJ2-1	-	TGCGCCAGCAGCCAAGTAGGGAAGGTTGGGACTAATGAGCAGTTCTTC	CASSQVGKVGTNEQFF
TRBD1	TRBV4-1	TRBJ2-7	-	TGCGCCAGCAGCCAAGGAACGGACAGGGCTATCCCCTACGAGCAGTACTTC	CASSQGTDRAIPYEQYF
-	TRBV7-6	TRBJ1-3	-	TGTGCCAGCAGCTTAGGGCAGGGGAGATCTGGAAACACCATATATTTT	CASSLGQGRSGNTIYF
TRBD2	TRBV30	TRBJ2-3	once	TGTGCCTGGAGTCCAAAACGCAGCGGGGCCAGCACAGATACGCAGTATTTT	CAWSPKRSGASTDTQYF
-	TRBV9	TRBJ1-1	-	TGTGCCAGCAGTACCAGGGATAGGAACACTGAAGCTTTCTTT	CASSTRDRNTEAFF
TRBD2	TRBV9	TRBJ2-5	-	TGTGCCAGCAGCGTAGGGACTAGCGGGGGGGCCTGGGAGACCCAGTACTTC	CASSVGTSGGAWETQYF
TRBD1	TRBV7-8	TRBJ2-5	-	TGTGCCAGCAGCGTACGACGGGACAGCCAAGAGACCCAGTACTTC	CASSVRRDSQETQYF
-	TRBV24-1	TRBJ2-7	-	TGTGCCACCAGTGATTCGTCCCCAGGTACCTACGAGCAGTACTTC	CATSDSSPGTYEQYF
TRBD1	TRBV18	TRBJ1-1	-	TGTGCCAGCTCACTTCGGACAGGACTCGGTACTGAAGCTTTCTTT	CASSLRTGLGTEAFF
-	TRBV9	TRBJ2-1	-	TGTGCCAGCAGCGTCGGGGTGGGCTCCTACAATGAGCAGTTCTTC	CASSVGVGSYNEQFF
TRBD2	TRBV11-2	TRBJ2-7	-	TGTGCCAGCTCGTTTTACGGGGGGGCGACGGAGCAGTACTTC	CASSFYGGATEQYF
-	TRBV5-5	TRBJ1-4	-	TGTGCCAGCAGCTTGTTTTCCATTGCGGGTGAAAAACTGTTTTTT	CASSLFSIAGEKLFF
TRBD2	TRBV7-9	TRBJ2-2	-	TGTGCCAGCAGCTCAACGGATTTTAGCGGGGGGCTCCTCGGGGAGCTGTTTTTT	CASSSTDFSGGLLGELFF
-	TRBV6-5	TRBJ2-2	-	TGTGCCAGCAGTTGGGTATCGGGCACCGGGGAGCTGTTTTTT	CASSWVSGTGELFF
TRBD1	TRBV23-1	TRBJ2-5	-	TGCGCCAGCACAGGACAGGGCTTTGAGCAAGAGACCCAGTACTTC	CASTGQGFEQETQYF
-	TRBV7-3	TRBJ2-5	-	TGTGCCAGCAGCTTAACTCCGGACAGACAAGAGACCCAGTACTTC	CASSLTPDRQETQYF
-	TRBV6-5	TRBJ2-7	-	TGTGCCAGCAGGGACCCAGGGTACGAGCAGTACTTC	CASRDPGYEQYF
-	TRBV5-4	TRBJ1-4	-	TGTGCCAGCAGTTCATGGGCCAGTGAAAAACTGTTTTTT	CASSSWASEKLFF
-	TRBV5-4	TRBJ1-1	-	TGTGCCAGCAGCTTGAATGGCAGGGTGAACAATGAAGCTTTCTTT	CASSLNGRVNNEAFF
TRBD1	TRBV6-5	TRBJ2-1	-	TGTGCCAGCAGCAAGACAGGGGACTCCTACAATGAGCAGTTCTTC	CASSKTGDSYNEQFF
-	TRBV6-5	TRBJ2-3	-	TGTGCCAGCGAACCTACGGGCAGGGGTACAGATACGCAGTATTTT	CASEPTGRGTDTQYF
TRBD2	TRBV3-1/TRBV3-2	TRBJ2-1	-	TGTGCCAGCAGCCGCTGGAGGGCTGGCGGGGGGTCCTACAATGAGCAGTTCTTC	CASSRWRAGGGSYNEQFF
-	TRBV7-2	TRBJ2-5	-	TGTGCCAGCAGCTTATCTTCAGCGAGCTTGGAGACCCAGTACTTC	CASSLSSASLETQYF